These 10 T cell receptor beta chains originate from one sample sequenced in a study of blood T cells in healthy people across ages. Alongside a J-beta primer mix, a sample-barcoded 5' primer served in a second PCR lasting about 7 to 12 cycles. MiXCR, run by TCRdb on the 5' RACE reads, gives a single entry per CDR3 protein. The sample consists of a few hundred thousand distinct CDR3 sequences, roughly half of them appearing once. Sequenced material: blood. All receptors derive from a man aged 55-75 years in good health.

Many counts were recorded for this clonotype. The chain has TRBV7-9 and TRBJ2-3, with 12 positions matching TRBD2. V lost 4 bases to trimming and J lost 7 bases; unmatched junction nucleotides: 9. The germline gives CDR1 SEHNR, CDR2 FQNEAQ (reference sequence). CDR3 length: 16 amino acids. The CDR3 DNA is TGTGCCAGCAGCTCCCCTAGCGGGGGGGCCCTGTATACGCAGTATTTT. Amino acids: CASSSPSGGALYTQYF.

The rearrangement joins TRBV5-5 to TRBJ2-1, with D maybe TRBD2 (6 bases). V dropped 2 bases and J dropped 5 bases, with 11 bases sitting between them. This CDR3 is built from 14 residues. Per the germline V gene, CDR1 is SGHKS and CDR2 is YYEKEE (reference sequence). DNA for the CDR3: TGTGCCAGCAGCTTTTTAGCGGAAAACAATGAGCAGTTCTTC. It yields the protein CASSFLAENNEQFF.

This clonotype was observed a few times. The chain is built from TRBV6-1 and TRBJ1-1, with D unclear. The CDR3 consists of 13 residues. Germline CDR1 is MNHNS and CDR2 is SASEGT. V lost 7 bases and J 3 bases, leaving 12 bases between the germline ends. The CDR3, as DNA: TGTGCCAGCACTCGAAAAGGCGACACTGAAGCTTTCTTT. This codes for CASTRKGDTEAFF.

The chain joins TRBV6-2 or TRBV6-3 to TRBJ2-4, with 9 bases matching TRBD2. The closer fit of TRBJ2-7 to the DNA end suggests the J call may be wrong. Germline loops: CDR1 MNHEY, CDR2 SVGEGT. The CDR3 extends over 16 amino acids. The CDR3 is CATHKHASGIMNEQYF. The CDR3 nucleotides read TGTGCCACACACAAACACGCTAGCGGGATAATGAACGAGCAGTACTTC.

V is TRBV4-2 and J is TRBJ2-5, with unresolved D. Germline values: CDR1 LGHNA, CDR2 YNFKEQ. The CDR3 extends over 13 amino acids. The V end lost 0 bases, the J end lost 6 bases, and 8 bases lay between the germline ends. Here the CDR3 reads CASSQDHKQTQYF. In nucleotides, the CDR3 is TGTGCCAGCAGCCAAGATCACAAGCAGACCCAGTACTTC.

The chain combines TRBV12-3 or TRBV12-4 with TRBJ1-2, with D unclear. V was clipped by 1 base and J by 5 bases, with 8 bases between them. There are 13 residues in the CDR3. DNA of the CDR3: TGTGCCAGCAGTTTAGGACGGATGTATGGCTACACCTTC. It specifies CASSLGRMYGYTF.

The chain joins TRBV3-1 to TRBJ1-6, with D unclear. Germline V CDR1 and CDR2: LGHDT, YNNKEL (reference sequence). The length of the CDR3 is 15 residues. Between the trimmed V and J ends, which lost 0 bases and 10 bases, there was a span of 13 bases. CDR3 residues: CASSQDPRVGSPLHF. The DNA for the CDR3 is TGTGCCAGCAGCCAAGATCCGAGGGTAGGATCACCCCTCCACTTT.

This clonotype occurred many times. This chain links TRBV21-1 with TRBJ2-7; TRBD1, as called in the table, went unchecked against the DNA. TRBV21-1 is assigned pseudogene status. The CDR3 consists of 15 residues. CDR3 coding DNA: TGTGCCAGCGAGGGTAATCCGGAAGGGGCCTACGAGCAGTACTTC. Protein: CASEGNPEGAYEQYF.

The V and J genes are TRBV29-1 and TRBJ2-5; 7 nucleotides align to TRBD2. The CDR3 spans 13 residues. Per germline, CDR1 SQVTM and CDR2 ANQGSEA. The junction had 7 bases not matched to a gene; V was cut back by 6 bases and J by 3 bases. The CDR3 DNA is TGCAGCGTCCACCCGGGAGGAGAAGAGACCCAGTACTTC. Translation gives CSVHPGGEETQYF. The variable domain in full, completed from reference TRBV29-1 and TRBJ2-5, reads SAVISQKPSRDICQRGTSLTIQCQVDSQVTMMFWYRQQPGQSLTLIATANQGSEATYESGFVIDKFPISRPNLTFSTLTVSNMSPEDSSIYLCSVHPGGEETQYFGPGTRLLVL.

This chain uses TRBV5-1 with TRBJ2-5, with TRBD1 identical over 9 bases. The CDR3 covers 16 residues. V lost 4 bases to trimming and J lost 1 base; unmatched junction nucleotides: 8. The germline V gene encodes CDR1 SGHRS and CDR2 YFSETQ. CDR3 in DNA: TGCGCCAGCAGCCGGACAGGGGAGGTCTCCCAAGAGACCCAGTACTTC. It translates to CASSRTGEVSQETQYF.